Presented here are 5 T cell receptor beta chains from one specimen sequenced in a study of blood T cell repertoires in COVID-19. The repertoire was sequenced with immunoSEQ multiplex PCR; TCRdb's copy has only in-frame clones and lacks some. The data show around 70,000 clones, around four fifths seen once. The specimen sequenced was peripheral blood. The receptors originated from a woman aged 60-75 years with acute or convalescent COVID-19.

This chain uses TRBV6-5 with TRBJ1-2; 7 nucleotides align to TRBD1. The V gene's germline CDR1 is MNHEY and CDR2 SVGAGI. CDR3 length equals 11 residues. The V gene end was trimmed by 7 bases and the J gene end by 5 bases; junction bases not matched to a gene: 1. The CDR3 protein is CASTTGYGYTF. CDR3 coding DNA: TGTGCCAGCACGACAGGGTATGGCTACACCTTC.

This rearrangement joins TRBV28 to TRBJ2-1, with 13 bases fitting TRBD2. Per the germline V gene, CDR1 is MDHEN and CDR2 is SYDVKM. V was pared by 2 bases and J by 6 bases, with 1 base of the junction left unmatched. This CDR3 has 15 residues. CDR3 sequence: CASSLTSGGANEQFF. The CDR3 bases are TGTGCCAGCAGTTTAACTAGCGGGGGGGCCAATGAGCAGTTCTTC.

The chain links TRBV30 to TRBJ1-3, with no clear D. V was pared by 2 bases and J by 0 bases, with 5 bases between. This CDR3 is built from 13 residues. Germline V gives CDR1 GTSNPN, CDR2 SVGIG (reference sequence). The CDR3 is CAWSLRSGNTIYF. The DNA of the CDR3 is TGTGCCTGGAGTCTACGCTCTGGAAACACCATATATTTT.

The chain links TRBV10-2 to TRBJ2-6, with 11 bases identical to TRBD2. Unmatched junction bases numbered 1, after V lost 6 bases and J lost 0 bases. From germline, CDR1 is WSHSY and CDR2 SAAADI. The CDR3 is made up of 16 amino acids. CDR3 protein: CASRGLAASGANVLTF. The CDR3 DNA sequence: TGCGCCAGCAGGGGACTAGCGGCCTCTGGGGCCAACGTCCTGACTTTC.

The rearrangement uses TRBV9 and TRBJ1-6, with D possibly TRBD1 on 6 matching bases. CDR3 size: 17 residues. The V gene lost 3 bases and the J gene lost 8 bases, with 21 bases spanning the gap. From germline, CDR1 is SGDLS and CDR2 YYNGEE. The DNA of the CDR3 is TGTGCCAGCAGCGGAAGCTATTCGACAGGTCTTTATTCACCCCTCCACTTT. This codes for CASSGSYSTGLYSPLHF.